This entry features one T cell receptor beta chain sequence. Original analysis: Quality scores were absent from the junction-only immunoSEQ sequences, so filtering differed. Clones were sequenced by immunoSEQ multiplex PCR, and TCRdb holds only the in-frame ones, with some missing. V and J calls and clone size are as listed in that table; D and trimming were resolved from the DNA. The table records nearly 2 million clones, around 96% of them present only once. The sample comes from a study of shared clonotypes between healthy human individuals. Naive CD8 cells, CD45RO-negative and positively selected for CCR7, excluded terminally differentiated effector memory CD45RA+ cells. Donors, healthy HIV-negative adults, lacked recent acute infections or vaccinations. The TCR comes from a man aged 18-30 years in good health. The specimen sequenced was naive CD8+ T cells sorted from blood.

This CDR3 reads CASSFGGASNGYTF. Here the CDR3 DNA reads TGTGCCAGCAGTTTTGGGGGCGCCTCTAATGGCTACACCTTC. The chain joins TRBV27 to TRBJ1-2, with D maybe TRBD1 (6 bases). This CDR3 is 14 amino acids long. The germline V and J ends were trimmed by 3 bases and 6 bases, with 14 bases remaining between them. CDR1 is MNHEY, CDR2 SMNVEV, per germline (reference sequence).